The T cell receptor beta chain under discussion was sequenced for a study of blood T cells in healthy people across ages. Study background: T cells yielded about one barcoded beta molecule per two cells through template switching. Overall study results and limits: Roughly linearly, TCR beta diversity per million T cells fell as age increased.

This clonotype turned up a few times. As yet, its antigen is unknown. CDR3 length equals 13 residues. Drawn from each donor were approximately 10 milliliters of peripheral blood. Primed by a sample-barcoded 5' primer and a J-beta primer mix, a second PCR proceeded for roughly 6 to 12 cycles. A template-switch adaptor that had 12 random nucleotides put a tag on each cDNA molecule. TCRdb re-called the 5' RACE reads with MiXCR, one entry per CDR3 protein. The sample holds roughly 720,000 distinct CDR3 sequences, approximately 55% seen once. This rearrangement joins TRBV21-1 to TRBJ2-1; the table's D call TRBD1 went unverified against the DNA. TRBV21-1 is annotated as a pseudogene. The source is a man of 80 years or more in good health. What was sequenced was blood. This chain's CDR3 is CASSKGGGPTQFF. CDR3 DNA sequence: TGTGCCAGCAGCAAAGGGGGCGGACCTACGCAGTTCTTC.